The source of this TCR beta chain is a study of OX40 agonist ivuxolimab in advanced cancers. Background on the study: Three patients had partial responses: one hepatocellular carcinoma, two cutaneous melanoma. Overall study findings and caveats: Dose levels from 0.1 to 3.0 mg/kg saw CD4+ and CD8+ blood T cells expand clonally by week 6. Expanded peripheral T-cell antigen specificity went undetermined.

Points on this clone: Its specificity is not known.

The assay was immunoSEQ multiplex PCR, and TCRdb's table has in-frame clones only and misses some. Of 70,000 or so clones in the sample, 88% were seen once. CDR3 length equals 15 residues. Losses at the gene ends were 1 base for V and 7 bases for J; bases not matched to a gene: 8. Germline loops: CDR1 SGHKS, CDR2 YYEKEE (reference sequence). Blood sampling took place at baseline, cycle 4 day 1, and cycle 7 day 1. The specimen comprised CD4+ or CD8+ T cells sorted from blood, sampled in a trial of the OX40 agonist ivuxolimab. The gene calls are TRBV5-5 and TRBJ2-1, with 7 nucleotides matching TRBD1. This TCR derives from an adult with an advanced solid tumor such as melanoma, head and neck, liver or kidney cancer. The CDR3: CASSLLAGGINEQFF. CDR3 sequence (DNA): TGTGCCAGCAGCTTGTTAGCAGGGGGTATAAATGAGCAGTTCTTC. Full variable domain (rest looked up from reference TRBV5-5 and TRBJ2-1): DAGVTQSPTHLIKTRGQQVTLRCSPISGHKSVSWYQQVLGQGPQFIFQYYEKEERGRGNFPDRFSARQFPNYSSELNVNALLLGDSALYLCASSLLAGGINEQFFGPGTRLTVL.